This T cell receptor (beta chain) derives from a study of blood T cell repertoires in COVID-19. All enrollees were roughly 18 to 90 years old and from approximately 25 US areas. Cohort placement rested on clinical history that participants reported themselves. Sequencing was performed with immunoSEQ multiplex PCR; in TCRdb, only in-frame clones are kept and a portion is missing. This table holds 250,000 to 300,000 clones, roughly 88% found once. Germline V gene data show CDR1 as MDHEN and CDR2 as SYDVKM. CDR3 length equals 14 residues. Trimming removed 8 bases from V and 0 bases from J; junction bases left unmatched: 4.

Sequencing was done on a sample of PBMCs or T cells enriched from blood (not recorded which). This clonotype was obtained from a middle-aged woman with acute COVID-19. V and J are TRBV28 and TRBJ1-2; 9 nucleotides line up with TRBD1. CDR3 sequence (DNA): TGTGCCAGCGGGGGACAGGGAGCTAACTATGGCTACACCTTC. Translating gives CASGGQGANYGYTF.